Shown below are 28 T cell receptor beta chains from a single sample sequenced in a study of OX40 agonist ivuxolimab in advanced cancers. The library was produced with the immunoSEQ multiplex PCR assay. Entries here come from immuneACCESS through TCRdb and include only in-frame sequences with V and J called. Some clones fail to appear in such tables; in the studies checked, an unresolved V gene covers under half of the shortfall, and the cause of the remainder is unknown. Recorded for this sample are about 98,000 clones; about 92% of them occurred a single time. Roughly 0.27% of the sample rests with the top ten. The sequencing here drew on CD4+ or CD8+ T cells sorted from blood, taken in a trial of the OX40 agonist ivuxolimab. The receptors were sampled from an adult with an advanced solid tumor such as melanoma, head and neck, liver or kidney cancer.

The chain combines TRBV28 with TRBJ1-3; the D gene is possibly TRBD1 (5 bases). Germline values: CDR1 MDHEN, CDR2 SYDVKM. CDR3 length: 15 amino acids. Between the trimmed V and J ends, which lost 7 bases and 2 bases, there was a span of 15 bases. The CDR3 region is CASNRQGYAGNTIYF. The CDR3 nucleotides read TGTGCCAGCAACCGCCAGGGTTACGCTGGAAACACCATATATTTT. Full variable domain (outside the CDR3, taken from reference TRBV28 and TRBJ1-3): DVKVTQSSRYLVKRTGEKVFLECVQDMDHENMFWYRQDPGLGLRLIYFSYDVKMKEKGDIPEGYSVSREKKERFSLILESASTNQTSMYLCASNRQGYAGNTIYFGEGSWLTVV.

This chain connects TRBV10-1 to TRBJ1-5; perhaps TRBD1 as D (5 bases). There are 15 residues in the CDR3. Trimming stripped 0 bases from V and 2 bases from J, with 8 bases between. Germline V gene data show CDR1 as WNHNN and CDR2 as SYGVQD (reference sequence). CDR3: CASSESRGGNQPQHF. The CDR3 DNA sequence: TGCGCCAGCAGTGAGTCTCGGGGCGGCAATCAGCCCCAGCATTTT.

This sequence joins TRBV4-1 and TRBJ2-7; the match to TRBD1 covers 9 bases. This CDR3 has 15 amino acids. The germline V gene has CDR1 MGHRA and CDR2 YSYEKL. The V and J ends lost 3 bases and 2 bases, in that order; junction bases with no gene match: 5. In nucleotides, the CDR3 is TGCGCCAGCAGCCAGGGACAGGGAGTAGCCTACGAGCAGTACTTC. The encoded protein is CASSQGQGVAYEQYF.

The chain combines TRBV4-1 with TRBJ1-1; a weak D match, TRBD1 (5 bases). Germline lookup yields CDR1 MGHRA and CDR2 YSYEKL. V was pared by 3 bases and J by 1 base, with 12 bases between. The length of the CDR3 is 15 residues. CDR3 DNA sequence: TGCGCCAGCAGCCACTCGATCGGACAGAACACTGAAGCTTTCTTT. Translated, it gives CASSHSIGQNTEAFF.

This sequence joins TRBV28 and TRBJ2-7; a weak D match, TRBD1 (6 bases). V gave up 6 bases and J gave up 4 bases, with 28 bases separating them. The CDR3 loop spans 18 amino acids. Germline V gene lookup returns CDR1 MDHEN and CDR2 SYDVKM. The CDR3 here is CASSESTGLGSLEYEQYF. DNA of the CDR3: TGTGCCAGCAGCGAATCGACAGGTCTCGGGTCCTTAGAATACGAGCAGTACTTC.

V is TRBV5-6 and J is TRBJ2-1; 9 bases agree with TRBD1. From germline, CDR1 is SGHDT and CDR2 YYEEEE. CDR3 length: 16 residues. V dropped 1 base and J dropped 8; count of bases not matched to a gene: 10. The CDR3 sequence: CASSLKGTGMWDEQFF. CDR3 DNA sequence: TGTGCCAGCAGCTTGAAGGGGACAGGGATGTGGGATGAGCAGTTCTTC.

CDR3 sequence (DNA): TGTGCTAGTGGGCGTAGGGAGACCCAGTACTTC. Translating gives CASGRRETQYF. V is TRBV12-5 and J is TRBJ2-5; D is uncertain. Germline V CDR1 and CDR2: LGHNT, FRNRAP. CDR3 length equals 11 residues. Trimming removed 6 bases at V and 5 bases at J, with 7 bases between. The whole variable domain, filled in from reference TRBV12-5 and TRBJ2-5, reads DARVTQTPRHKVTEMGQEVTMRCQPILGHNTVFWYRQTMMQGLELLAYFRNRAPLDDSGMPKDRFSAEMPDATLATLKIQPSEPRDSAVYFCASGRRETQYFGPGTRLLVL.

This rearrangement joins TRBV7-9 to TRBJ2-2; D gene uncertain. Germline V gene sequence: CDR1 SEHNR, CDR2 FQNEAQ (reference sequence). Trimming shortened V by 5 bases and J by 1 base, and 5 bases separated the two germline ends. This CDR3 has 13 residues. As DNA, the CDR3 is TGTGCCAGCAGCCAGAGGAACACCGGGGAGCTGTTTTTT. Protein sequence: CASSQRNTGELFF.

In DNA form, the CDR3 reads TGTGCCACCAGCCCCCGGCAGGGGAGCCGCGAGCAGTACTTC. Translating it yields CATSPRQGSREQYF. The rearrangement links TRBV15 to TRBJ2-7, with D perhaps TRBD1 (6 bases). Germline V gene lookup returns CDR1 LNHNV and CDR2 YYDKDF (reference sequence). Trimming took 5 bases from V and 6 from J, leaving 17 bases between them. The CDR3 length is 14 residues.

The chain employs TRBV29-1 and TRBJ2-7; D unclear. The CDR3 has 11 residues. With 6 bases removed from V and 3 bases from J, the gap between germline ends came to 9 bases. Looked up from germline, CDR1 is SQVTM and CDR2 is ANQGSEA. The CDR3 reads CSVGDYYEQYV. The CDR3, as DNA: TGCAGCGTAGGTGATTACTACGAGCAGTACGTC.

The chain links TRBV29-1 to TRBJ1-1; D gene unclear. Germline V lookup: CDR1 SQVTM, CDR2 ANQGSEA. The CDR3 covers 14 residues. With 4 bases removed from V and 0 bases from J, the gap between germline ends came to 12 bases. CDR3 sequence (DNA): TGCAGCGTTGCGGGTAAGGCCATGAACACTGAAGCTTTCTTT. Its protein product is CSVAGKAMNTEAFF. Full variable domain (missing parts from reference TRBV29-1 and TRBJ1-1): SAVISQKPSRDICQRGTSLTIQCQVDSQVTMMFWYRQQPGQSLTLIATANQGSEATYESGFVIDKFPISRPNLTFSTLTVSNMSPEDSSIYLCSVAGKAMNTEAFFGQGTRLTVV.

The chain carries TRBV7-2 and TRBJ1-3; no clear D. The germline CDR1 and CDR2 sequences are SGHTA and FQGNSA. V was trimmed by 1 base and J by 7 bases, leaving 5 bases between them. This CDR3 spans 12 amino acids. The CDR3 loop reads CASSLVGNTIYF. The CDR3 region has the DNA TGTGCCAGCAGCTTAGTGGGTAACACCATATATTTT.

The chain carries TRBV4-1 and TRBJ2-3; possibly TRBD1 for D (5 bases). There are 16 residues in the CDR3. V was pared by 0 bases and J by 0 bases, with 10 bases between. From germline, CDR1 is MGHRA and CDR2 YSYEKL. The CDR3 loop is CASSQEKWGSTDTQYF. In DNA form, the CDR3 reads TGCGCCAGCAGCCAAGAAAAATGGGGCAGCACAGATACGCAGTATTTT.

The chain combines TRBV6-5 with TRBJ2-7; 7 nucleotides line up with TRBD2. The DNA end lines up better with TRBJ2-1; the J call may be wrong. This CDR3 has 13 residues. Germline values: CDR1 MNHEY, CDR2 SVGAGI. The CDR3 sequence is CASRLGGYNEQFF. The DNA of the CDR3 is TGTGCCAGCAGGTTGGGGGGGTACAATGAGCAGTTCTTC.

The chain combines TRBV7-3 with TRBJ2-3, with D unclear. The germline V and J ends were trimmed by 8 bases and 0 bases, with 12 bases remaining between them. This CDR3 is 14 amino acids long. Germline V gene data show CDR1 as SGHTA and CDR2 as FQGTGA. The CDR3 protein is CASAQTGSTDTQYF. In nucleotides, the CDR3 is TGTGCCAGCGCCCAGACCGGTAGCACAGATACGCAGTATTTT. The full variable domain, rest sourced from reference TRBV7-3 and TRBJ2-3, is GAGVSQTPSNKVTEKGKYVELRCDPISGHTALYWYRQSLGQGPEFLIYFQGTGAADDSGLPNDRFFAVRPEGSVSTLKIQRTERGDSAVYLCASAQTGSTDTQYFGPGTRLTVL.

CDR3 amino acids: CASSRGATGELFF. CDR3 coding DNA: TGTGCCAGCAGTAGAGGGGCGACCGGGGAGCTGTTTTTT. V gene TRBV7-3 combines with J gene TRBJ2-2; TRBD1 or TRBD2 may be the D gene (5 bases each). The V and J ends lost 6 bases and 5 bases respectively, with 10 bases between them. The CDR3 consists of 13 residues. Germline V gives CDR1 SGHTA, CDR2 FQGTGA. Full variable domain (missing parts from reference TRBV7-3 and TRBJ2-2): GAGVSQTPSNKVTEKGKYVELRCDPISGHTALYWYRQSLGQGPEFLIYFQGTGAADDSGLPNDRFFAVRPEGSVSTLKIQRTERGDSAVYLCASSRGATGELFFGEGSRLTVL.

J is TRBJ1-1 and V is TRBV10-3; 9 bases align to TRBD1. CDR1 ENHRY and CDR2 SYGVKD come from the germline V gene. The CDR3 sequence is 16 residues long. With 2 bases clipped from V and 4 bases from J, the junction kept 8 bases outside the gene matches. Here the CDR3 DNA reads TGTGCCATCAGTGAGCGCACAGGGGGCGGTATCACTGAAGCTTTCTTT. This gives the protein CAISERTGGGITEAFF.

V gene TRBV7-3 combines with J gene TRBJ2-1; perhaps TRBD2 as D (5 bases). The length of the CDR3 is 14 residues. V was clipped by 5 bases and J by 5 bases, with 13 bases between them. Germline assignment: CDR1 SGHTA and CDR2 FQGTGA. CDR3 sequence: CASSPVGGDNEQFF. CDR3 DNA: TGTGCCAGCAGCCCCGTCGGAGGTGACAATGAGCAGTTCTTC.

The V gene is TRBV18, the J gene TRBJ2-2, with no clear D. The germline V gene has CDR1 KGHSH and CDR2 LQKENI. Trimming cost V 6 bases and J 0 bases, with 8 bases left between them. CDR3 length equals 14 residues. DNA of the CDR3: TGTGCCAGCTCGAGGCTAACGAACACCGGGGAGCTGTTTTTT. This sequence encodes CASSRLTNTGELFF.

The gene calls are TRBV6-6 and TRBJ2-5; tentatively, D is TRBD2 (6 bases). The CDR3 is made up of 12 amino acids. CDR1 is MNHNY and CDR2 is SVGAGI in the germline V gene (reference sequence). Between the trimmed V and J ends, which lost 9 bases and 0 bases, there was a span of 8 bases. CDR3 nucleotide sequence: TGTGCCAGTTGGGACTACCAAGAGACCCAGTACTTC. This encodes CASWDYQETQYF.

CDR3 amino acids: CASSWGQGREDTQYF. In nucleotides, the CDR3 is TGTGCCAGCAGTTGGGGACAGGGACGGGAAGATACGCAGTATTTT. V is TRBV28 and J is TRBJ2-3; the match to TRBD1 covers 9 bases. V lost 4 bases, J lost 5 bases, and 7 bases stayed unmatched. The CDR3 extends over 15 amino acids. CDR1 and CDR2 (germline): MDHEN, SYDVKM.

CDR3 nucleotides: TGTGCCAGCAGCTCCGGTGGATACCCTGGAAACACCATATATTTT. This sequence encodes CASSSGGYPGNTIYF. The gene calls are TRBV28 and TRBJ1-3; D gene unclear. This CDR3 region has 15 residues. V was cut by 6 bases and J by 2 bases, with 14 bases left in between. Germline V gives CDR1 MDHEN, CDR2 SYDVKM.

V and J are TRBV5-1 and TRBJ2-1; TRBD2 matches at 8 bases. The germline CDR1 and CDR2 sequences are SGHRS and YFSETQ. With 4 bases clipped from V and 0 bases from J, the junction kept 6 bases outside the gene matches. The CDR3 totals 16 residues. The CDR3 protein is CASSKTSGRSYNEQFF. In nucleotides, the CDR3 is TGCGCCAGCAGCAAAACTAGCGGCCGCTCCTACAATGAGCAGTTCTTC.

The chain employs TRBV6-5 and TRBJ1-2; the D is unclear. Trimming removed 6 bases from V and 8 bases from J, with 13 bases in between. CDR3 length: 12 amino acids. Germline lookup yields CDR1 MNHEY and CDR2 SVGAGI. DNA for the CDR3: TGTGCCAGCAGAAGAACAGAGGGAGGCTACACCTTC. Translated, it gives CASRRTEGGYTF.

This chain joins TRBV5-1 and TRBJ1-5; no firm D call. This CDR3 has 15 amino acids. Trimming removed 0 bases from V and 7 bases from J, with 14 bases in between. In germline, CDR1 is SGHRS, CDR2 YFSETQ. CDR3 sequence reads: CASSLAGQTFQPQHF. In DNA form, the CDR3 reads TGCGCCAGCAGCTTGGCCGGCCAGACATTCCAGCCCCAGCATTTT.

The chain uses TRBV7-8 and TRBJ2-1; 11 positions agree with TRBD2. The CDR3 extends over 15 amino acids. Germline V gives CDR1 SGHVS, CDR2 FQNEAQ. The J segment lost 7 bases and the V segment lost 4 bases, leaving 6 bases of the junction unmatched. CDR3: CASSSRLAGLNEQFF. The CDR3 nucleotides read TGTGCCAGCAGCTCCAGACTAGCGGGATTGAATGAGCAGTTCTTC. Supplemented by reference TRBV7-8 and TRBJ2-1, the full variable domain reads GAGVSQSPRYKVAKRGQDVALRCDPISGHVSLFWYQQALGQGPEFLTYFQNEAQLDKSGLPSDRFFAERPEGSVSTLKIQRTQQEDSAVYLCASSSRLAGLNEQFFGPGTRLTVL.

V is TRBV5-1 and J is TRBJ2-3, with 13 bases lining up with TRBD2. This CDR3 has 16 residues. Germline V CDR1 and CDR2: SGHRS, YFSETQ. V dropped 5 bases and J dropped 2; count of bases not matched to a gene: 5. The DNA of the CDR3 is TGCGCCAGCAGGGCGACTAGCGGGAGGACCACAGATACGCAGTATTTT. Translating gives CASRATSGRTTDTQYF.

The chain combines TRBV6-5 with TRBJ1-4, with D uncertain. The CDR3 consists of 15 residues. The V gene lost 0 bases and the J gene lost 8 bases, with 13 bases spanning the gap. CDR1 and CDR2 from the germline V gene are MNHEY and SVGAGI. Here the CDR3 reads CASSYSGRVWEKLFF. DNA for the CDR3: TGTGCCAGCAGTTACTCCGGGCGGGTTTGGGAAAAACTGTTTTTT.